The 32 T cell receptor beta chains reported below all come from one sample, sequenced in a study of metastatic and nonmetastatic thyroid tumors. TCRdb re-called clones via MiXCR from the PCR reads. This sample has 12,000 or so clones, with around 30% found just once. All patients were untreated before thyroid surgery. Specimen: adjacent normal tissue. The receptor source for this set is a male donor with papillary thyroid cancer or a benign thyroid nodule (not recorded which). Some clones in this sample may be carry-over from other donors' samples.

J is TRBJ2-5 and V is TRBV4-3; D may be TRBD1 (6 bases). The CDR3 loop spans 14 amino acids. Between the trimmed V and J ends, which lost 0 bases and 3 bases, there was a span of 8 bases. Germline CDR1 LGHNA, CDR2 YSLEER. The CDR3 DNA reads TGCGCCAGCAGCCAAGAGGCAGGGGAAGAGACCCAGTACTTC. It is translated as CASSQEAGEETQYF.

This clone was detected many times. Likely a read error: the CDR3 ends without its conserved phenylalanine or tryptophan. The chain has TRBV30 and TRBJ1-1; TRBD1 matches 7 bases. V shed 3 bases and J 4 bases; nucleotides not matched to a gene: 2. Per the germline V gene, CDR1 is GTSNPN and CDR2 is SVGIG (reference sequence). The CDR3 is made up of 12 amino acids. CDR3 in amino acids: CAWRQGITEAFS. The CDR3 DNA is TGTGCCTGGAGACAGGGGATCACTGAAGCTTTCTCT.

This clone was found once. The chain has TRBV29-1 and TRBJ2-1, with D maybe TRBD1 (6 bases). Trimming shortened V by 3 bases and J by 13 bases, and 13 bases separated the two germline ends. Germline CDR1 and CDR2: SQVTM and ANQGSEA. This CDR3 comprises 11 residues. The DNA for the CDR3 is TGCAGCGTTGAGTTTGGGGACATCCAGTTCTTC. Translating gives CSVEFGDIQFF.

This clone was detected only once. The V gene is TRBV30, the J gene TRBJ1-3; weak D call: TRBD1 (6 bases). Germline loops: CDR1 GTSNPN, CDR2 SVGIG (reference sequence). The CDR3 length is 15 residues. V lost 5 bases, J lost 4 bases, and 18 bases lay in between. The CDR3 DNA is TGTGCCTGGGGTGAAACAGGGACGGGAGGAAACACCATATATTTT. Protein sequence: CAWGETGTGGNTIYF.

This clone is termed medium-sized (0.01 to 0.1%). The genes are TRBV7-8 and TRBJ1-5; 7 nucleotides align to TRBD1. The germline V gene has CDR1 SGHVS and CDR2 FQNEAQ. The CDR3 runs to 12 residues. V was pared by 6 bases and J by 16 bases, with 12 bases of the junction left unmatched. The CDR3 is CASSPHAGGAHF. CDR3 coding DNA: TGTGCCAGCAGTCCGCATGCAGGGGGGGCACATTTT.

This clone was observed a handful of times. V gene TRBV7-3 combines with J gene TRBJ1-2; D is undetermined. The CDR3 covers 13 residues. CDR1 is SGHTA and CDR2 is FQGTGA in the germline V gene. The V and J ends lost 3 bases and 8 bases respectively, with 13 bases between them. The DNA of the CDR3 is TGTGCCAGCAGCTTCGGTGGGGTCAGGGGCTACACCTTC. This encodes CASSFGGVRGYTF.

The CDR3 DNA is TGTGCCAGCAGCTTGGCCTTCCGACTGAATTACAATGAGCAGTTCTTC. Translating gives CASSLAFRLNYNEQFF. This chain connects TRBV5-4 to TRBJ2-1; no firm D call. The ends were cut back, 0 bases at V and 4 bases at J, with 14 bases in the middle. Germline values: CDR1 SGHNT, CDR2 YYREEE (reference sequence). This CDR3 is 16 amino acids long.

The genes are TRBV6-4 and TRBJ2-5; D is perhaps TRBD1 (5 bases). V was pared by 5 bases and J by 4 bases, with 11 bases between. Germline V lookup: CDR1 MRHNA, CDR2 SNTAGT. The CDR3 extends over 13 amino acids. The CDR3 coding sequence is TGTGCCAGCAGTTCTGACCAGGGAGAGACCCAGTACTTC. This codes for CASSSDQGETQYF.

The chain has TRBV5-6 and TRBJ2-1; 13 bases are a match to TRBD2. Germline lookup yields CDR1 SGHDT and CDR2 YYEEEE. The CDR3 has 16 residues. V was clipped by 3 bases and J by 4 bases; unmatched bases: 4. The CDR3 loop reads CASSSLTSGGYNEQFF. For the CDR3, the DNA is TGTGCCAGCAGCTCCCTGACTAGCGGGGGGTACAATGAGCAGTTCTTC. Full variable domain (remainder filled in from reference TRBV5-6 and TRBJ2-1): DAGVTQSPTHLIKTRGQQVTLRCSPKSGHDTVSWYQQALGQGPQFIFQYYEEEERQRGNFPDRFSGHQFPNYSSELNVNALLLGDSALYLCASSSLTSGGYNEQFFGPGTRLTVL.

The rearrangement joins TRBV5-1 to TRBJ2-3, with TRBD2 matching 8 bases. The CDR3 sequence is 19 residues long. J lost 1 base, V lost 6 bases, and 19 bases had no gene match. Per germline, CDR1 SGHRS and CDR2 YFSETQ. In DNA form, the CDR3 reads TGCGCCAGCAAACCAGACCCGGGTTTTGCGGGAGGTGGCACAGATACGCAGTATTTT. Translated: CASKPDPGFAGGGTDTQYF.

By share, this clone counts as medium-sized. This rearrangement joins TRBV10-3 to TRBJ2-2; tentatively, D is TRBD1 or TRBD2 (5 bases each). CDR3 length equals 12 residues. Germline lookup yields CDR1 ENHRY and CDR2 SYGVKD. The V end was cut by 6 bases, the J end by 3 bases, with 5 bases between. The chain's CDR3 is CAIRGDTGELFF. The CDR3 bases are TGTGCCATCAGGGGGGACACCGGGGAGCTGTTTTTT.

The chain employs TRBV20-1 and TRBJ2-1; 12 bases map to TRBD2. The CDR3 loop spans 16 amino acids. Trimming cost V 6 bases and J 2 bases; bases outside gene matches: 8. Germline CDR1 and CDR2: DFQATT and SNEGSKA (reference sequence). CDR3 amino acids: CSARLTSGRTYNEQFF. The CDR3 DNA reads TGCAGTGCAAGGCTGACTAGCGGGAGAACCTACAATGAGCAGTTCTTC.

The CDR3 DNA reads TGTGCCAGCAGATGGGCGGCGGACTATGGCTACACCTTC. Translation gives CASRWAADYGYTF. The V and J genes are TRBV11-2 and TRBJ1-2; D gene unclear. The CDR3 has 13 residues. The V end lost 6 bases, the J end lost 3 bases, and 11 bases lay between the germline ends. Germline V gene data show CDR1 as SGHAT and CDR2 as FQNNGV.

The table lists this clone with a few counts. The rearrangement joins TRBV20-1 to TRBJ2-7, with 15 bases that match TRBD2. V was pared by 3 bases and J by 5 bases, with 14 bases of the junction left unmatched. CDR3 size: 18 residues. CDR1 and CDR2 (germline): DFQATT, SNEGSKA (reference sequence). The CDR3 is CSASKGFPGLAGGDEQYF. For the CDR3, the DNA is TGCAGTGCTAGTAAGGGATTTCCGGGACTAGCGGGAGGAGACGAGCAGTACTTC.

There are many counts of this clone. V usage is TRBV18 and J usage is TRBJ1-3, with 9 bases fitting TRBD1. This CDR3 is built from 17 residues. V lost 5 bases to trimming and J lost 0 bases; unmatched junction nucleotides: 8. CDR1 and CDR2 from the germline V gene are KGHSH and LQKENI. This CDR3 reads CASSDGTGTNSGNTIYF. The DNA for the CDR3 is TGTGCCAGCTCAGACGGGACAGGGACCAACTCTGGAAACACCATATATTTT. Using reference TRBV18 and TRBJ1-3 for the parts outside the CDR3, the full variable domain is NAGVMQNPRHLVRRRGQEARLRCSPMKGHSHVYWYRQLPEEGLKFMVYLQKENIIDESGMPKERFSAEFPKEGPSILRIQQVVRGDSAAYFCASSDGTGTNSGNTIYFGEGSWLTVV.

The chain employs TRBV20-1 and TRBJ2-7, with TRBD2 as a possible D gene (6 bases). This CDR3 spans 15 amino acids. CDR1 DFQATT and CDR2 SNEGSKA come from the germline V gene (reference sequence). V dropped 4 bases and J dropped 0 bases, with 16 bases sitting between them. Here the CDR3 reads CSAIARDFHSYEQYF. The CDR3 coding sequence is TGCAGTGCTATTGCTCGGGACTTCCACTCCTACGAGCAGTACTTC.

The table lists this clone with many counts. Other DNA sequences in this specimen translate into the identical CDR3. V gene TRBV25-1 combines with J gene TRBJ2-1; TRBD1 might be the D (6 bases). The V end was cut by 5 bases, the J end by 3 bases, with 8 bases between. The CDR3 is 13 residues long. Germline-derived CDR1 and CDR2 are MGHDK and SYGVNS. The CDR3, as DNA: TGTGCCAGCAGTAAAGGGGGCTACAATGAGCAGTTCTTC. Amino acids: CASSKGGYNEQFF.

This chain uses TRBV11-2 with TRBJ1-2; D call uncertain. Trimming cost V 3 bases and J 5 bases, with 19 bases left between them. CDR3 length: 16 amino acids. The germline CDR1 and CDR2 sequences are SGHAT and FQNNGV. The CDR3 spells CASSFYLSGESYGYTF. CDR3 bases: TGTGCCAGCAGCTTTTATCTTTCTGGGGAATCGTATGGCTACACCTTC.

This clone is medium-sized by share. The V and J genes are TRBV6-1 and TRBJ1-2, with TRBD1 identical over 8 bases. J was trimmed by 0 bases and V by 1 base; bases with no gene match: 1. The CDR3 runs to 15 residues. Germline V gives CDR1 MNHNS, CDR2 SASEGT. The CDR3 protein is CASSEGQGTNYGYTF. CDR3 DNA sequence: TGTGCCAGCAGTGAAGGACAGGGGACTAACTATGGCTACACCTTC.

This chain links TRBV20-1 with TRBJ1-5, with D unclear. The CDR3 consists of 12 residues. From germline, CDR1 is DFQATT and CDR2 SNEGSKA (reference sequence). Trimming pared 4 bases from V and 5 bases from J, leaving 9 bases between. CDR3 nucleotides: TGCAGTGCTAACCCGGGTGATCAGCCCCAGCATTTT. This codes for CSANPGDQPQHF.

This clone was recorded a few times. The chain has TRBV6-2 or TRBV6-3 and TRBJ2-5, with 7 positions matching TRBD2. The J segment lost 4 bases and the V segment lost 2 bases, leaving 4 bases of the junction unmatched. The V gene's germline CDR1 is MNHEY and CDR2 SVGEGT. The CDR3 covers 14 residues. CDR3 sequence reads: CASSYMGGRETQYF. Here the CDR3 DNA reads TGTGCCAGCAGTTACATGGGCGGGAGAGAGACCCAGTACTTC.

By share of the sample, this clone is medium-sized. The CDR3 nucleotides read TGTGCCAGCAGCCCCGAAGGGGATACGCAGTATTTT. Protein product: CASSPEGDTQYF. The V gene is TRBV7-9, the J gene TRBJ2-3; D gene uncertain. CDR1 and CDR2 from the germline V gene are SEHNR and FQNEAQ (reference sequence). This CDR3 is 12 amino acids long. V shed 5 bases and J shed 6 bases, with 9 bases lying between them.

CDR3 residues: CASSYFAGGGEQYF. DNA of the CDR3: TGTGCCAGCAGTTACTTCGCAGGGGGGGGGGAGCAGTACTTC. This rearrangement joins TRBV6-6 to TRBJ2-7, with D tentatively TRBD1 or TRBD2 (7 bases each). The germline gives CDR1 MNHNY, CDR2 SVGAGI (reference sequence). The V end was cut by 1 base, the J end by 7 bases, with 14 bases between. The CDR3 totals 14 residues.

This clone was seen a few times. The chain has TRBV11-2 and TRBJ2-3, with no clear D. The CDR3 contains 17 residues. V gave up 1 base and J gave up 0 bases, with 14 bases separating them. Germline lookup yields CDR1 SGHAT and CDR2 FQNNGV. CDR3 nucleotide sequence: TGTGCCAGCAGCTTAGGGGAACTCCTTACTAGCACAGATACGCAGTATTTT. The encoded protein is CASSLGELLTSTDTQYF.

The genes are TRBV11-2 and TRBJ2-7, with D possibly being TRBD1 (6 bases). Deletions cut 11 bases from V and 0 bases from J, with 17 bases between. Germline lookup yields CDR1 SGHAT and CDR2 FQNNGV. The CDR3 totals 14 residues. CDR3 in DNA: TGTGCCGCAAAAATGGGGGCTAGCTCCTACGAGCAGTACTTC. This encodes CAAKMGASSYEQYF.

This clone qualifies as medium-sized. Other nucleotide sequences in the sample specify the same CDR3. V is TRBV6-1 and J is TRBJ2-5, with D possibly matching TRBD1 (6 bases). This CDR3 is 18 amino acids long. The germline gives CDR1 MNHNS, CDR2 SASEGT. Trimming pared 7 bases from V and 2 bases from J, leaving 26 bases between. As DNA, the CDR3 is TGTGCCAGCACCCCTCCCCCGGGTATAGGGGGTTCACAAGAGACCCAGTACTTC. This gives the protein CASTPPPGIGGSQETQYF.

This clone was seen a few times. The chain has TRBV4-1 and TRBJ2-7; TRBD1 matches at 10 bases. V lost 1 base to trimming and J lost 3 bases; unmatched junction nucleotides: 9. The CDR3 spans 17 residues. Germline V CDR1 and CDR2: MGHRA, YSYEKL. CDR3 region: CASSQVIRGQGNYEQYF. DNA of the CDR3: TGCGCCAGCAGCCAAGTTATCAGGGGACAGGGGAACTACGAGCAGTACTTC.

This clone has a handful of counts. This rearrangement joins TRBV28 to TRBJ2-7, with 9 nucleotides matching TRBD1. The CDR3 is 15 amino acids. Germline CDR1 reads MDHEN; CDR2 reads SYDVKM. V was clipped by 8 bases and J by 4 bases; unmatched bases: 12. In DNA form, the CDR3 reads TGTGCCAGCCGCTCCGGGGGGACAGGGAAGTACGAGCAGTACTTC. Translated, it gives CASRSGGTGKYEQYF.

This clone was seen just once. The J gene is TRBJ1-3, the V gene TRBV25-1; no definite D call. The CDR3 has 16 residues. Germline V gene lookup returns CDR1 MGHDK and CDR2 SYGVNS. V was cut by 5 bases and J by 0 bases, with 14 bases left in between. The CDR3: CASSYGFSSSGNTIYF. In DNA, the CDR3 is TGTGCCAGCAGTTACGGGTTTTCCAGCTCTGGAAACACCATATATTTT.

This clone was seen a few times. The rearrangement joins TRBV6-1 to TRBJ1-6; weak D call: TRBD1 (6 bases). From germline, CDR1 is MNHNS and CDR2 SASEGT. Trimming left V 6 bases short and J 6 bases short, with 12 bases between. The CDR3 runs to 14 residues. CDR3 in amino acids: CASSPDSANSPLHF. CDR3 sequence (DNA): TGTGCCAGCAGCCCGGACAGCGCTAATTCACCCCTCCACTTT.

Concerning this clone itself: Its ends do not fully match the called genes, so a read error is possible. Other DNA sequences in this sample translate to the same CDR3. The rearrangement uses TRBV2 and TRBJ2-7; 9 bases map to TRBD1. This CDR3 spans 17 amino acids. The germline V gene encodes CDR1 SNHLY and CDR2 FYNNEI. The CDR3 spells CASSEGGTGLETYEQYF. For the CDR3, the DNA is TGTGCCAGTAGTGAAGGGGGGACAGGGTTGGAAACCTACGAGCAGTACTTC. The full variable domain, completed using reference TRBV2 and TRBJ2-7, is EPEVTQTPSHQVTQMGQEVILRCVPISNHLYFYWYRQILGQKVEFLVSFYNNEISEKSEIFDDQFSVERPDGSNFTLKIRSTKLEDSAMYFCASSEGGTGLETYEQYFGPGTRLTVT.

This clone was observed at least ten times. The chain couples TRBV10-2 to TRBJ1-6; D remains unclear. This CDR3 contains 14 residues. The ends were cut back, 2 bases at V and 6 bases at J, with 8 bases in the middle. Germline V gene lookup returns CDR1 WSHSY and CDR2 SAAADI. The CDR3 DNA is TGCGCCAGCAGTGAGGGTGGGTTTAATTCACCCCTCCACTTT. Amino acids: CASSEGGFNSPLHF.